Listed below are T cell receptor beta chains from one sample, sequenced in a study of control samples from healthy donors and cancer patients. Some clones are missing from TCRdb's copy, which holds only in-frame ones; the method was immunoSEQ multiplex PCR. The table shows over 70,000 clones, with about 89% occurring only once. The material sequenced was PBMCs. The receptors stem from a woman between 50 and 59 years old with colorectal cancer. Each CDR3 is given with its conserved first and last residue. The order of the fields is V gene, D gene, clone size, J gene, CDR3 DNA, CDR3 protein. The D gene is left open where the match is weak. Clone sizes are given selectively: once, few, many, or a class where the clone is expanded.

TRBV7-8,.,.,TRBJ2-3,TGTGCCAGCAGCTTAACAGCGGGCGGGGGCACAGATACGCAGTATTTT,CASSLTAGGGTDTQYF
TRBV20-1,TRBD2,.,TRBJ2-3,TGCAGTGCTAGTAGGACAGGGCTAGCGGGGGGCACAGATACGCAGTATTTT,CSASRTGLAGGTDTQYF
TRBV6-6,.,.,TRBJ1-1,TGTGCCAGCAGTTACGCCGGGGGCACTGAAGCTTTCTTT,CASSYAGGTEAFF
TRBV2,.,once,TRBJ1-2,TGTGCCAGCAGTATCGAGGCCCTTGGCTACACCTTC,CASSIEALGYTF
TRBV5-1,.,once,TRBJ2-3,TGCGCCAGCAGCTTGTCGTGGGCCGATACGCAGTATTTT,CASSLSWADTQYF
TRBV4-1,.,.,TRBJ1-4,TGCGCCAGCAGCCAAGACGTTGCAACTAATGAAAAACTGTTTTTT,CASSQDVATNEKLFF
TRBV19,.,.,TRBJ2-2,TGTGCCAGTAGTCAAGCGGGTCTGGGCCCGAACACCGGGGAGCTGTTTTTT,CASSQAGLGPNTGELFF
TRBV7-8,.,.,TRBJ2-6,TGTGCCAGCAGCTTTTCTGACCGGACAAATGGGGCCAACGTCCTGACTTTC,CASSFSDRTNGANVLTF
TRBV5-6,.,.,TRBJ1-4,TGTGCCAGCAGCTTTACCGGGGGAAATGAAAAACTGTTTTTT,CASSFTGGNEKLFF
TRBV10-1,TRBD1,once,TRBJ2-5,TGCGCCAGCAGTGGGACAGGGGGTCAGGAGACCCAGTACTTC,CASSGTGGQETQYF
TRBV28,.,.,TRBJ2-5,TGTGCCAGCAGAGACAGGTTGGAGACCCAGTACTTC,CASRDRLETQYF
TRBV12-3/TRBV12-4,.,.,TRBJ2-5,TGTGCCAGTTCCACATGGCAAGAGACCCAGTACTTC,CASSTWQETQYF
TRBV19,TRBD2,.,TRBJ2-5,TGTGCCAGTAGTATCTCGACTAGCGGGGGTGAGACCCAGTACTTC,CASSISTSGGETQYF
TRBV19,.,.,TRBJ1-2,TGTGCCAGTAGTATCCCTCGGCGTGGTCGTGGCTACACCTTC,CASSIPRRGRGYTF
TRBV12-5,TRBD1,.,TRBJ1-6,TGTGCTAGTGGGAGAACAGGGGAGGGTTCACCCCTCCACTTT,CASGRTGEGSPLHF
TRBV9,.,.,TRBJ2-2,TGTGCCAGCAGCGTATGGGGGGCGAGCACCGGGGAGCTGTTTTTT,CASSVWGASTGELFF
TRBV28,.,.,TRBJ2-1,TGTGCCAGCAGTTCCGACGGCTTGAGCTCCTACAATGAGCAGTTCTTC,CASSSDGLSSYNEQFF
TRBV4-1,TRBD1,.,TRBJ1-1,TGCGCCAGCAGCCAAGATGGGGGCAGGGGGGGAAACACTGAAGCTTTCTTT,CASSQDGGRGGNTEAFF
TRBV2,TRBD1,.,TRBJ2-5,TGTGCCAGCACTACGACAGGGGTTGTCGAGACCCAGTACTTC,CASTTTGVVETQYF
TRBV20-1,.,.,TRBJ2-1,TGCAGTGCTAGGCCGGGTGAGCAGTTCTTC,CSARPGEQFF
TRBV19,TRBD1,.,TRBJ1-4,TGTGCCAGTAGTATGGGACAGGGAGATGAAAAACTGTTTTTT,CASSMGQGDEKLFF
TRBV10-3,.,once,TRBJ2-3,TGTGCCATCAGTGAGCTTAGCACAGATACGCAGTATTTT,CAISELSTDTQYF
TRBV7-9,.,.,TRBJ1-2,TGTGCCAGCAGCTTAGTCGATTCGGGGGGCGGAGGTGGCTACACCTTC,CASSLVDSGGGGGYTF
TRBV18,TRBD2,.,TRBJ2-1,TGTGCCAGCTCCCCGACCCTAGCGGGGGCTTACAATGAGCAGTTCTTC,CASSPTLAGAYNEQFF
TRBV4-1,.,.,TRBJ2-5,TGCGCCAGCAGCCAAGACCAGCGATTTTCCCAAGAGACCCAGTACTTC,CASSQDQRFSQETQYF
TRBV5-1,.,.,TRBJ1-1,TGCGCCAGCAGCCCCCTCCCGAGGAATTCAGACACTGAAGCTTTCTTT,CASSPLPRNSDTEAFF
TRBV30,.,few,TRBJ1-2,TGTGCCTGGACTTTCGACGGAAGTCATGGCTACACCTTC,CAWTFDGSHGYTF
TRBV6-1,TRBD2,.,TRBJ2-1,TGTGCCAGCAGTGACGTAGCGGGGGGGCCCTACGCCGCCTCTCACAATGAGCAGTTCTTC,CASSDVAGGPYAASHNEQFF
TRBV28,TRBD1,.,TRBJ2-2,TGTGCCAGCAGTTTCCCCAGGGGGTATAGGAACACCGGGGAGCTGTTTTTT,CASSFPRGYRNTGELFF
TRBV30,TRBD1,.,TRBJ1-4,TGTGCCTGGAGTGTGGGAGGGACAGCAGAATTT,CAWSVGGTAEF
TRBV19,.,.,TRBJ1-3,TGTGCCAGTAGTCCACGGGACTTCTCCTCTGGAAACACCATATATTTT,CASSPRDFSSGNTIYF
TRBV28,.,.,TRBJ1-1,TGTGCCAGCAGTTTAGGACAGCACACCATGAACACTGAAGCTTTCTTT,CASSLGQHTMNTEAFF
TRBV28,TRBD1,.,TRBJ2-5,TGTGCCAGCAGTTTAATCGGGACAGGCCAACAAGAGACCCAGTACTTC,CASSLIGTGQQETQYF
TRBV24-1,.,.,TRBJ2-5,TGTGCCACCAGTTCAACTAGACCCGCCGAGACCCAGTACTTC,CATSSTRPAETQYF
TRBV4-3,.,.,TRBJ2-5,TGCGCCAGCAGCCAAGAAGTTAGGGACTTCCAAGAGACCCAGTACTTC,CASSQEVRDFQETQYF